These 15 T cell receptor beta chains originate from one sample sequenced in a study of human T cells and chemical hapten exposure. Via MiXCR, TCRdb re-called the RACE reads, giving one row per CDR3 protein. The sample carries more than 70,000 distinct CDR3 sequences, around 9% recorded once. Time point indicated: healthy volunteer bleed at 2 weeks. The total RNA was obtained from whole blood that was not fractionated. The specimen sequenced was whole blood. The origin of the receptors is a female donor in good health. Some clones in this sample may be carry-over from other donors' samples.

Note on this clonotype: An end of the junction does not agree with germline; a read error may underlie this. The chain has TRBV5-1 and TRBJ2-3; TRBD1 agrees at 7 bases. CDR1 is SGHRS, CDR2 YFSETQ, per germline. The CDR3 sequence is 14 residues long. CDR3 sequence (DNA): TGCGTCAGCAGCCCAGGGACAGCCACAGATACGCAGTATTTT. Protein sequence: CVSSPGTATDTQYF.

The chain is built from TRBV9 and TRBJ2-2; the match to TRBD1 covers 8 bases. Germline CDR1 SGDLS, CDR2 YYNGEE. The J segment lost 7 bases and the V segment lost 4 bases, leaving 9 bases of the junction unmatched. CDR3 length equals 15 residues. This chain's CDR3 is CASSQGQGRGGELFF. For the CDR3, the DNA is TGTGCCAGCAGCCAAGGACAGGGACGAGGCGGGGAGCTGTTTTTT.

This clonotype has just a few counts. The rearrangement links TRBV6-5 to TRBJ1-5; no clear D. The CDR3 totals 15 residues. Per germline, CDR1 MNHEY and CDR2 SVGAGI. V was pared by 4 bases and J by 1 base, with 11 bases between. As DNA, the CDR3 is TGTGCCAGCAGTTTAGACAACCTAAGCAATCAGCCCCAGCATTTT. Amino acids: CASSLDNLSNQPQHF.

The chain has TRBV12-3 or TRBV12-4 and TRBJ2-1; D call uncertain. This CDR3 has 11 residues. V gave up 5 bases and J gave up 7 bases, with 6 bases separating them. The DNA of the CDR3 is TGTGCCAGCAGTCGATTAAATGAGCAGTTCTTC. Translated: CASSRLNEQFF.

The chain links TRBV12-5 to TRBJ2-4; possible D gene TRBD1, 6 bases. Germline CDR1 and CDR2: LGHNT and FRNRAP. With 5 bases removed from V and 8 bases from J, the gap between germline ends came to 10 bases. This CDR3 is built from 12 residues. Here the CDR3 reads CASGPQGHIQYF. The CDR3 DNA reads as TGTGCTAGTGGTCCCCAGGGGCACATTCAGTACTTC.

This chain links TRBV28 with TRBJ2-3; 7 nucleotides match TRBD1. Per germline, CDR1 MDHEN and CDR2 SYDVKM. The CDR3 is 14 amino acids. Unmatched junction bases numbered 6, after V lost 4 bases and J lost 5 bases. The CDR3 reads CASSSTGAQDTQYF. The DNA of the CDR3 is TGTGCCAGCAGTTCCACAGGGGCGCAAGATACGCAGTATTTT.

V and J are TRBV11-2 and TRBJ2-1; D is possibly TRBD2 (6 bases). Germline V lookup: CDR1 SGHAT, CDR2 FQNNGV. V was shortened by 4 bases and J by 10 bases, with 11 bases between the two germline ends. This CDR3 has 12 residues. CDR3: CASSWDLVEQFF. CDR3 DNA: TGTGCCAGCAGCTGGGACTTAGTGGAGCAGTTCTTC.

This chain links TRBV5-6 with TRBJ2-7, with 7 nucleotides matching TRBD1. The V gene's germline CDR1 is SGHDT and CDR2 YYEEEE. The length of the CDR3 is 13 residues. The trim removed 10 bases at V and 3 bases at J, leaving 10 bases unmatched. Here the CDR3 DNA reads TGTGCCGGCAAAACGACAGGGATCTACGAGCAGTACTTC. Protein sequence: CAGKTTGIYEQYF. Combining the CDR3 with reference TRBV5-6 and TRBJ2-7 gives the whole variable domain DAGVTQSPTHLIKTRGQQVTLRCSPKSGHDTVSWYQQALGQGPQFIFQYYEEEERQRGNFPDRFSGHQFPNYSSELNVNALLLGDSALYLCAGKTTGIYEQYFGPGTRLTVT.

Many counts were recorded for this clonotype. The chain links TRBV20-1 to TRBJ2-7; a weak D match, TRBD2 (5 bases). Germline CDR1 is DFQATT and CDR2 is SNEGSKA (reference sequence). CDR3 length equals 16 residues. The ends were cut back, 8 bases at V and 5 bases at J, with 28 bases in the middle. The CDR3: CSFVGEAGPGGNEQYF. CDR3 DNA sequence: TGCAGTTTTGTTGGGGAAGCCGGGCCCGGAGGAAACGAGCAGTACTTC.

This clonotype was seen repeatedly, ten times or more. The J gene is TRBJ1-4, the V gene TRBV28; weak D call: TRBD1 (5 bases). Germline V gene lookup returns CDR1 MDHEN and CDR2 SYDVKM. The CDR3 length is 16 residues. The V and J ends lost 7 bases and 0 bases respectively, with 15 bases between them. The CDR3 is CASNLRRGATNEKLFF. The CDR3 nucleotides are TGTGCCAGCAACCTAAGGCGGGGGGCAACTAATGAAAAACTGTTTTTT. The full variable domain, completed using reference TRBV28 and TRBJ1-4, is DVKVTQSSRYLVKRTGEKVFLECVQDMDHENMFWYRQDPGLGLRLIYFSYDVKMKEKGDIPEGYSVSREKKERFSLILESASTNQTSMYLCASNLRRGATNEKLFFGSGTQLSVL.

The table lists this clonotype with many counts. The CDR3 here is CAISDRGDQPQHF. In nucleotides, the CDR3 is TGTGCCATCAGTGATCGGGGGGATCAGCCCCAGCATTTT. V gene TRBV10-3 combines with J gene TRBJ1-5, with D tentatively TRBD1 (5 bases). Germline CDR1 reads ENHRY; CDR2 reads SYGVKD. Deletions cut 3 bases from V and 5 bases from J, with 8 bases between. This CDR3 has 13 amino acids.

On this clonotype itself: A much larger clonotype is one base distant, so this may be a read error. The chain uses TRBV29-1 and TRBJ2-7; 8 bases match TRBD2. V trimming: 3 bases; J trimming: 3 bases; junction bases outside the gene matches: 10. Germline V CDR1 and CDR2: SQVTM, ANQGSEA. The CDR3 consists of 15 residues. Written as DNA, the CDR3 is TGCAGCGTTGATGGGGAGACTAGCGAGGACTACGAGCAGTACTTC. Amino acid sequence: CSVDGETSEDYEQYF.

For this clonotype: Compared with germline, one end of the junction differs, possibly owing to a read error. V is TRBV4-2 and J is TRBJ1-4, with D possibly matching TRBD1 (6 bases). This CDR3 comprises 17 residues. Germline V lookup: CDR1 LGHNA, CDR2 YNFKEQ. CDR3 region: CASSQTGGASTNEKLFF. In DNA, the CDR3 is TGTGCCAGCAGCCAGACGGGGGGGGCCTCAACCAATGAAAAACTGTTTTTT.

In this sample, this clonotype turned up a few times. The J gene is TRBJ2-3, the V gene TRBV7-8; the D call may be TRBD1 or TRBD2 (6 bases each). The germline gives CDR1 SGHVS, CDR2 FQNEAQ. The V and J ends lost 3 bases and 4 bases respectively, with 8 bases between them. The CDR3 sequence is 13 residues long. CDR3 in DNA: TGTGCCAGCAGCTTGAGGGGGGCAGATACGCAGTATTTT. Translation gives CASSLRGADTQYF.

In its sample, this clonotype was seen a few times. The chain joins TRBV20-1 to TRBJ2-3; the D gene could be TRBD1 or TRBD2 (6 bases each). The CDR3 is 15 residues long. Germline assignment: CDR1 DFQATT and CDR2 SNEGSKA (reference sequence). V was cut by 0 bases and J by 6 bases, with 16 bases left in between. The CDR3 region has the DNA TGCAGTGCTAGAGATCTAGGAAGGGGGGCGGATACGCAGTATTTT. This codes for CSARDLGRGADTQYF.